The clone carrying this TCR beta chain has just a few counts. The data stem from a study of T-cell memory formation after mild COVID-19. Trimming pared 7 bases from V and 2 bases from J, leaving 8 bases between. The CDR3 length is 11 residues. The germline V gene has CDR1 SQVTM and CDR2 ANQGSEA. Via MiXCR, TCRdb re-called the 5' RACE reads, giving one row per CDR3 protein. This sample has about 340,000 distinct CDR3 sequences, with about 16% found just once. This chain joins TRBV29-1 and TRBJ1-2; D is unclear. Source material: PBMCs or a T cell subset sorted from them (not recorded which). The receptor comes from a man between 18 and 29 years old who had mild COVID-19 (a few samples of this study predate the infection). Cell type and time point are not known. CDR3: CSAGDNYGYTF. CDR3 coding DNA: TGCAGCGCAGGAGACAACTATGGCTACACCTTC.